This paragraph reports one TCR beta chain. This record belongs to a study of OX40 agonist ivuxolimab in advanced cancers. Study as a whole: The study treated patients with ivuxolimab, an agonistic anti-OX40 (CD134) antibody. Hepatocellular carcinoma, melanoma, renal cell or head and neck cancer occurred in dose-escalation patients. Of mixed ages from about 20 to 80 and averaging around 60 years, the group was more than 65% male.

Germline V gene lookup returns CDR1 MNHEY and CDR2 SMNVEV (reference sequence). The V and J ends lost 4 bases and 5 bases, in that order; junction bases with no gene match: 7. The CDR3 has 14 residues. Profiled with immunoSEQ multiplex PCR; TCRdb holds only in-frame clones, not every one. The sample contains tens of thousands of clones, almost 90% of which appear only once. Drawing of blood for sampling happened at baseline, at cycle 4 day 1, and at cycle 7 day 1. The starting material was CD4+ or CD8+ T cells sorted from blood, obtained in a trial of the OX40 agonist ivuxolimab. This sequence joins TRBV27 and TRBJ2-5, with 7 bases identical to TRBD1. The TCR comes from an adult with an advanced solid tumor such as melanoma, head and neck, liver or kidney cancer. DNA for the CDR3: TGTGCCAGCAGTTCGGGACAGTGGGGGGAGACCCAGTACTTC. It specifies CASSSGQWGETQYF.